The present entry profiles one T cell receptor (beta chain) with its context. The target antigen is unknown. Alongside a J-beta primer mix, a sample-barcoded 5' primer served in a second PCR lasting roughly 6 to 11 cycles. TCRdb called the 5' RACE reads again in MiXCR, with one record for every CDR3 protein. Among 540,000 or so distinct CDR3 sequences listed, roughly 28% were seen once. With 0 bases clipped from V and 4 bases from J, the junction kept 2 bases outside the gene matches. This CDR3 comprises 13 residues. The germline V gene encodes CDR1 SQVTM and CDR2 ANQGSEA. The data were obtained in a study of blood T cells in healthy people across ages. As for the study in general: Per two T cells, template switching captured roughly one barcoded beta molecule.

Healthy individuals of Caucasian origin from Russia, aged about 6 to 100, served as donors. Overall study results and limits: With age, beta diversity per million T cells declined roughly linearly, significantly by 30 to 40. Donors of long life had a larger count of naive CD4+ cells and greater diversity than aged donors.

The V call is TRBV29-1, the J call TRBJ2-5; TRBD1 agrees at 7 bases. Sequencing input: blood. The TCR was taken from a woman in her 70s in good health. CDR3 bases: TGCAGCGTTGAAGATCGACAGGGAGAGACCCAGTACTTC. Translated, it gives CSVEDRQGETQYF.